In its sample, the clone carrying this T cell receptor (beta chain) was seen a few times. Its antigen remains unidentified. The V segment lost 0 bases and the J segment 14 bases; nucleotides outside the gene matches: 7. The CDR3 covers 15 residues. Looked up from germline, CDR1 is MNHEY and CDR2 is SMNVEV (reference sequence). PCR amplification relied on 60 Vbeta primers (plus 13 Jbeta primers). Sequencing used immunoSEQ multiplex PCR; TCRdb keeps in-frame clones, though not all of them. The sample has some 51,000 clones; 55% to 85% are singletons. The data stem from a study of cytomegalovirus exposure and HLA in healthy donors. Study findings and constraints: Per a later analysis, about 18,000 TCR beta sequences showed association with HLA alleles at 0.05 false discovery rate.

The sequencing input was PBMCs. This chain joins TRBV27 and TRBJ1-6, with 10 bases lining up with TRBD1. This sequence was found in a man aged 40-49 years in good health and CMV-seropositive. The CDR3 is CASSLSGQGTRTLHF. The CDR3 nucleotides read TGTGCCAGCAGTTTATCGGGACAGGGGACAAGGACCCTCCACTTT.